This T cell receptor (beta chain) was profiled in a study of cytomegalovirus exposure and HLA in healthy donors. Germline V gene lookup returns CDR1 MNHNS and CDR2 SASEGT. The CDR3 has 16 amino acids. V lost 3 bases and J lost 8, with 19 bases in between. Turning to this clone: Its cognate antigen is unknown.

The PCR made use of 60 Vbeta and 13 Jbeta primers. TCRdb's copy holds only in-frame clones and misses some; the assay was immunoSEQ multiplex PCR. Of 110,000 or so clones listed, approximately 8.6% are singletons. Broader study findings: Some V segments could not be told apart, so they were left out, TRBV6-2 and TRBV6-3 among them. Some highly shared sequence variants likely arose as a pipeline artifact.

The receptor was derived from a woman in her thirties or forties in good health and CMV-seropositive. The rearrangement uses TRBV6-1 and TRBJ1-4; no firm D call. The sample comprised PBMCs. The CDR3 DNA is TGTGCCAGCAGTGACCCAAAAGCGGGGTGGGAAGAAAAACTGTTTTTT. Its translation: CASSDPKAGWEEKLFF.